The 20 T cell receptor beta chains listed next were all sequenced from one sample in a study of OX40 agonist ivuxolimab in advanced cancers. The repertoire was sequenced with immunoSEQ multiplex PCR; TCRdb's copy has only in-frame clones and lacks some. The sample includes tens of thousands of clones, approximately 79% of them seen just once. Sequenced here: CD4+ or CD8+ T cells sorted from blood, sampled in a trial of the OX40 agonist ivuxolimab. The source is an adult with an advanced solid tumor such as melanoma, head and neck, liver or kidney cancer.

The chain recombines TRBV2 with TRBJ2-7; D possibly uses TRBD1 or TRBD2 (5 bases each). Trimming shortened V by 4 bases and J by 2 bases, and 9 bases separated the two germline ends. Germline CDR1 is SNHLY and CDR2 is FYNNEI. The length of the CDR3 is 13 residues. The CDR3 here is CASSVGTTYEQYF. In DNA, the CDR3 is TGTGCCAGCAGTGTGGGGACCACCTACGAGCAGTACTTC. The full variable domain, with the rest looked up from reference TRBV2 and TRBJ2-7, is EPEVTQTPSHQVTQMGQEVILRCVPISNHLYFYWYRQILGQKVEFLVSFYNNEISEKSEIFDDQFSVERPDGSNFTLKIRSTKLEDSAMYFCASSVGTTYEQYFGPGTRLTVT.

CDR3 in DNA: TGCGCCAGCAGCCAAGATTACGGGACAAGAAGCAATCAGCCCCAGCATTTT. Translation gives CASSQDYGTRSNQPQHF. This rearrangement joins TRBV4-3 to TRBJ1-5, with D perhaps TRBD1 (6 bases). V lost 0 bases and J lost 1, with 13 bases in between. Germline assignment: CDR1 LGHNA and CDR2 YSLEER. The CDR3 length is 17 residues.

The rearrangement uses TRBV7-2 and TRBJ2-1; D unresolved. The V and J ends lost 5 bases and 0 bases respectively, with 11 bases between them. CDR1 and CDR2 from the germline V gene are SGHTA and FQGNSA. The CDR3 contains 15 residues. The CDR3 loop reads CASSTDSSSYNEQFF. Written as DNA, the CDR3 is TGTGCCAGCAGCACCGACTCCAGCTCCTACAATGAGCAGTTCTTC.

The chain uses TRBV7-2 and TRBJ2-7; TRBD1 might be the D (6 bases). Germline-derived CDR1 and CDR2 are SGHTA and FQGNSA. Trimming cost V 2 bases and J 5 bases, with 10 bases left between them. This CDR3 has 13 amino acids. CDR3 DNA: TGTGCCAGCAGCTTAAGGGGGTTCGACGAGCAGTACTTC. This gives the protein CASSLRGFDEQYF. Full variable domain (remainder filled in from reference TRBV7-2 and TRBJ2-7): GAGVSQSPSNKVTEKGKDVELRCDPISGHTALYWYRQSLGQGLEFLIYFQGNSAPDKSGLPSDRFSAERTGGSVSTLTIQRTQQEDSAVYLCASSLRGFDEQYFGPGTRLTVT.

This clone was seen just once. Other DNA variants within this sample encode the same CDR3. The chain carries TRBV5-6 and TRBJ2-3; 16 nucleotides match TRBD2. Per the germline V gene, CDR1 is SGHDT and CDR2 is YYEEEE. The V and J ends lost 4 bases and 6 bases, in that order; junction bases with no gene match: 5. The CDR3 spans 16 residues. The CDR3 loop reads CASSLGLAGGPDTQYF. CDR3 sequence (DNA): TGTGCCAGCAGCCTGGGACTAGCGGGGGGGCCGGATACGCAGTATTTT.

The chain employs TRBV4-1 and TRBJ1-2; perhaps TRBD1 as D (5 bases). V was pared by 1 base and J by 6 bases, with 21 bases between. Germline V gene sequence: CDR1 MGHRA, CDR2 YSYEKL. There are 17 residues in the CDR3. The CDR3 bases are TGCGCCAGCAGCCAAGGGCCGGTGGCAGGGAGCGGAGATGGCTACACCTTC. Its translation is CASSQGPVAGSGDGYTF.

This rearrangement joins TRBV4-1 to TRBJ1-4, with D maybe TRBD1 (6 bases). From germline, CDR1 is MGHRA and CDR2 YSYEKL. This CDR3 region has 15 residues. V lost 1 base and J 7 bases, leaving 13 bases between the germline ends. In DNA form, the CDR3 reads TGCGCCAGCAGCCAAGTTGGGGGGGCGGGTGAAAAACTGTTTTTT. It encodes CASSQVGGAGEKLFF.

The chain links TRBV27 to TRBJ2-3; D is tentatively TRBD1 or TRBD2 (7 bases each). The CDR3 extends over 17 amino acids. CDR1 and CDR2 (germline): MNHEY, SMNVEV (reference sequence). With 1 base removed from V and 4 bases from J, the gap between germline ends came to 18 bases. The CDR3 reads CASSLFPRGGGSDTQYF. CDR3 coding DNA: TGTGCCAGCAGTTTATTTCCCCGGGGAGGGGGCTCAGATACGCAGTATTTT.

The V call is TRBV6-6, the J call TRBJ1-2; 10 bases agree with TRBD1. Germline V CDR1 and CDR2: MNHNY, SVGAGI (reference sequence). V dropped 6 bases and J dropped 2; count of bases not matched to a gene: 3. The CDR3 is 14 residues long. The CDR3 protein is CASRTGQGNYGYTF. The CDR3 nucleotides are TGTGCCAGCAGGACGGGACAGGGGAACTATGGCTACACCTTC.

This clone was seen only a few times. The V gene is TRBV4-2, the J gene TRBJ2-1, with TRBD2 matching 10 bases. The V gene end was trimmed by 0 bases and the J gene end by 9 bases; junction bases not matched to a gene: 5. Germline V gives CDR1 LGHNA, CDR2 YNFKEQ. The CDR3 is 15 residues long. CDR3 sequence (DNA): TGTGCCAGCAGCCAAGAGCTAGCGGGGGCGCGTGAGCAGTTCTTC. Its protein is CASSQELAGAREQFF.

This chain joins TRBV5-1 and TRBJ1-3; D gene unclear. Germline CDR1 and CDR2: SGHRS and YFSETQ. This CDR3 contains 14 residues. V was cut by 5 bases and J by 0 bases, with 9 bases left in between. This CDR3 is CASRSGSSGNTIYF. The CDR3 DNA follows: TGCGCCAGCAGATCGGGGTCCTCTGGAAACACCATATATTTT.

The rearrangement joins TRBV5-1 to TRBJ2-7, with 9 bases that match TRBD1. Germline values: CDR1 SGHRS, CDR2 YFSETQ. V was clipped by 4 bases and J by 6 bases; unmatched bases: 11. This CDR3 has 15 residues. The CDR3 nucleotides read TGCGCCAGCAGCCTGGGTGGGACAGGGTATGGCGAGCAGTACTTC. Protein: CASSLGGTGYGEQYF.

The rearrangement uses TRBV18 and TRBJ2-7; D perhaps matches TRBD1 (5 bases). This CDR3 has 14 residues. V was cut by 9 bases and J by 5 bases, with 20 bases left in between. Germline assignment: CDR1 KGHSH and CDR2 LQKENI. The DNA for the CDR3 is TGTGCCAGTTCTGTGACAGTACCGGGCGACGAGCAGTACTTC. Its protein is CASSVTVPGDEQYF.

This clone is a singleton in its sample. This chain connects TRBV5-1 to TRBJ1-4, with TRBD1 identical over 11 bases. This CDR3 comprises 15 residues. The V gene end was trimmed by 4 bases and the J gene end by 8 bases; junction bases not matched to a gene: 7. Per the germline V gene, CDR1 is SGHRS and CDR2 is YFSETQ. This CDR3 is CASSATGTGGEKLFF. CDR3 DNA sequence: TGCGCCAGCAGCGCAACCGGGACAGGGGGAGAAAAACTGTTTTTT.

The J gene is TRBJ1-5, the V gene TRBV18, with TRBD1 as a possible D gene (5 bases). Germline V gene data show CDR1 as KGHSH and CDR2 as LQKENI. The germline V and J ends were trimmed by 1 base and 6 bases, with 13 bases remaining between them. This CDR3 spans 15 amino acids. As DNA, the CDR3 is TGTGCCAGCTCACCACAGGGGAGCGAGGGTCAGCCCCAGCATTTT. This codes for CASSPQGSEGQPQHF. Full variable domain (missing parts from reference TRBV18 and TRBJ1-5): NAGVMQNPRHLVRRRGQEARLRCSPMKGHSHVYWYRQLPEEGLKFMVYLQKENIIDESGMPKERFSAEFPKEGPSILRIQQVVRGDSAAYFCASSPQGSEGQPQHFGDGTRLSIL.

This chain links TRBV5-4 with TRBJ1-2; TRBD1 aligns across 9 bases. CDR3 size: 15 residues. CDR1 and CDR2 from the germline V gene are SGHNT and YYREEE (reference sequence). V was clipped by 0 bases and J by 8 bases; unmatched bases: 8. The CDR3 spells CASSLVGQGRRGYTF. DNA of the CDR3: TGTGCCAGCAGCTTGGTCGGACAGGGGAGGCGGGGCTACACCTTC.

This clone came up a few times. V gene TRBV19 combines with J gene TRBJ1-5; 7 positions match TRBD1. Trimming cost V 9 bases and J 5 bases; bases outside gene matches: 7. This CDR3 contains 13 residues. Germline lookup yields CDR1 LNHDA and CDR2 SQIVND (reference sequence). This chain's CDR3 is CASKTGEDQPQHF. Here the CDR3 DNA reads TGTGCCAGCAAAACAGGGGAGGATCAGCCCCAGCATTTT.

The V and J genes are TRBV9 and TRBJ2-5; 10 positions agree with TRBD2. The germline CDR1 and CDR2 sequences are SGDLS and YYNGEE. CDR3 length: 16 amino acids. V dropped 0 bases and J dropped 5; count of bases not matched to a gene: 7. DNA of the CDR3: TGTGCCAGCAGCGTAGAGTCTAGCGGGGGTGGGGAGACCCAGTACTTC. Its translation is CASSVESSGGGETQYF.

The rearrangement joins TRBV19 to TRBJ2-7, with D perhaps TRBD1 (5 bases). CDR1 is LNHDA, CDR2 SQIVND, per germline (reference sequence). V lost 2 bases, J lost 3 bases, and 14 bases lay in between. This CDR3 is built from 15 residues. The CDR3 DNA reads TGTGCCAGTAGTATATTAGTCGGGCAGGGCTACGAGCAGTACTTC. It encodes CASSILVGQGYEQYF.

V usage is TRBV5-1 and J usage is TRBJ1-6; 9 bases map to TRBD1. The CDR3 is made up of 18 amino acids. Germline V CDR1 and CDR2: SGHRS, YFSETQ. After removal of 4 bases from V and 5 bases from J, the junction contained 13 bases not matched to a gene. Here the CDR3 reads CASSLQAQGAADNSPLHF. In DNA, the CDR3 is TGCGCCAGCAGCCTGCAGGCACAGGGGGCTGCGGATAATTCACCCCTCCACTTT.